This T cell receptor beta chain was captured in a study of shared clonotypes between healthy human individuals. Only in-frame clones appear in the TCRdb table, and some are missing; sequencing was by immunoSEQ multiplex PCR. The profile shows around 690,000 clones, around 90% of them singletons. All of the donors resided in Nashville, Tennessee, and each was a Caucasian adult. Germline V gene lookup returns CDR1 LNHDA and CDR2 SQIVND (reference sequence). The V gene lost 3 bases and the J gene lost 4 bases, with 9 bases spanning the gap. The CDR3 sequence is 14 residues long. The TCR comes from a young man in good health. Some clones in this sample may be carry-over from other donors' samples. The sample consisted of memory CD8+ T cells from PBMCs. This sample's subset: CD45RO+ cells pooled with CCR7-negative TemRA cells. This chain links TRBV19 with TRBJ2-2, with a tentative D call TRBD1 (5 bases). CDR3 DNA: TGTGCCAGTAGTATTGGTAGGGGCACCGGGGAGCTGTTTTTT. It specifies CASSIGRGTGELFF.